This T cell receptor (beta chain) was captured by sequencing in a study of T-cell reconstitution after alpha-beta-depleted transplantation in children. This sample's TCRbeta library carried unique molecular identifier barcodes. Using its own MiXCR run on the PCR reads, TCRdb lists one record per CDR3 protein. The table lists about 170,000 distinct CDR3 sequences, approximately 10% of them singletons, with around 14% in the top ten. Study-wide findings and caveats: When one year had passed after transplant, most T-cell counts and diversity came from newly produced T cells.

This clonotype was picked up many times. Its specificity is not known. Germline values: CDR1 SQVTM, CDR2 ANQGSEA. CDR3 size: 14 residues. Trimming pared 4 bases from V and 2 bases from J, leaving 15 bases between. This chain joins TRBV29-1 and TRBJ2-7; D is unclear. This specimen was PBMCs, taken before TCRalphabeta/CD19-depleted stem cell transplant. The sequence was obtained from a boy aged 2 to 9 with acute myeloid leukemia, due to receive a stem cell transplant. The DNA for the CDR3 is TGCAGCGTTGCTTTGGGTGCAGCCGCCTACGAGCAGTACTTC. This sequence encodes CSVALGAAAYEQYF.